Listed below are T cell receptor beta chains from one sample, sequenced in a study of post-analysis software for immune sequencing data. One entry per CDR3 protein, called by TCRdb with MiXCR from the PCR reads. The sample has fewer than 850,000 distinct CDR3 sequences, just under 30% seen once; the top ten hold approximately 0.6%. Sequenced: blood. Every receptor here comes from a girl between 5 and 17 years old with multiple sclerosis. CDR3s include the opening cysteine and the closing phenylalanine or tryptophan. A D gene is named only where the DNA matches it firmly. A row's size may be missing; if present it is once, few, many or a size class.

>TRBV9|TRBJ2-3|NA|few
CASSVEAGTVQDTQYF
TGTGCCAGCAGCGTAGAGGCGGGGACTGTACAAGATACGCAGTATTTT
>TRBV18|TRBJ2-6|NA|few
CASLHDHGSGANVLTF
TGTGCCAGCCTCCATGACCACGGTTCTGGGGCCAACGTCCTGACTTTC
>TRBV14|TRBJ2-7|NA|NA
CASSQDSFYEQYF
TGTGCCAGCAGCCAAGACAGTTTCTACGAGCAGTACTTC
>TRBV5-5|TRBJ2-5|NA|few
CASKVRANQETQYF
TGTGCCAGCAAGGTTAGGGCCAACCAAGAGACCCAGTACTTC
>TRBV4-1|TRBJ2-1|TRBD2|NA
CASNHSWREQGGDEQFF
TGCGCCAGCAACCATAGTTGGCGGGAGCAGGGTGGGGATGAGCAGTTCTTC
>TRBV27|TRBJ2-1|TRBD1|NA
CASSRQGYEQFF
TGTGCCAGCAGTAGACAGGGATATGAGCAGTTCTTC
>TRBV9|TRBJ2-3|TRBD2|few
CASSDPGGGQWDTQYF
TGTGCCAGCAGCGACCCCGGCGGGGGGCAGTGGGATACGCAGTATTTT
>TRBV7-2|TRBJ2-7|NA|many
CASSLAGLYEQYF
TGTGCCAGCAGCTTAGCGGGTCTCTACGAGCAGTACTTC
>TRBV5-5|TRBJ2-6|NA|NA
CASSLRQAGANVLTF
TGTGCCAGCAGCTTGCGCCAGGCTGGGGCCAACGTCCTGACTTTC
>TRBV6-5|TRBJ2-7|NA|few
CASSSPGLRSSYEQYF
TGTGCCAGCAGTTCCCCAGGACTCAGGAGCTCCTACGAGCAGTACTTC
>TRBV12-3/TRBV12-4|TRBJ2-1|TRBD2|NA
CASSIASGTNNEQCF
TGTGCCAGCAGTATCGCTAGCGGGACAAACAATGAGCAGTGCTTC
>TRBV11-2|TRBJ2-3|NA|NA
CASSLASSVNTQYF
TGTGCCAGCAGCTTAGCCTCTAGCGTTAATACGCAGTATTTT
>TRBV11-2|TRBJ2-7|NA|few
CASSLVGPGEQYF
TGTGCCAGCAGCTTAGTGGGCCCTGGGGAGCAGTACTTC
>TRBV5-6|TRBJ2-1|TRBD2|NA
CASSPASGASSYNEQFF
TGTGCCAGCAGCCCGGCTAGCGGGGCTAGCTCCTACAATGAGCAGTTCTTC
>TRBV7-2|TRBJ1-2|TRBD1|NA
CASSFRGQGDYGYTF
TGTGCCAGCAGCTTCCGAGGACAGGGAGACTATGGCTACACCTTC
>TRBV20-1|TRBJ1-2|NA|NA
CSAREVGPPYGCTF
TGCAGTGCTAGAGAGGTTGGGCCCCCCTATGGCTGCACCTTC
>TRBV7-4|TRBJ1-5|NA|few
CASSLGQRGVGNQPQHF
TGTGCCAGCAGCTTAGGTCAGAGGGGAGTTGGCAATCAGCCCCAGCATTTT
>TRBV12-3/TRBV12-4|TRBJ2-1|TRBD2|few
CASRELAGGRNEQFF
TGTGCCAGCAGGGAACTAGCGGGGGGGCGCAATGAGCAGTTCTTC
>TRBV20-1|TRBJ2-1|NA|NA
CSAIPRGRVSYNEQFF
TGCAGTGCTATTCCCAGGGGGAGGGTCTCCTACAATGAGCAGTTCTTC
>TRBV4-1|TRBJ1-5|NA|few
CASSQDLWNQPQHF
TGCGCCAGCAGCCAAGATTTATGGAATCAGCCCCAGCATTTT
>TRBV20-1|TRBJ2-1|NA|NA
CSALRTESSYNEQFF
TGCAGTGCCCTACGGACCGAGAGCTCCTACAATGAGCAGTTCTTC
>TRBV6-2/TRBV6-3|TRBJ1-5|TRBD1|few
CATRGTGDQPQHF
TGTGCCACCCGGGGAACAGGGGATCAGCCCCAGCATTTT
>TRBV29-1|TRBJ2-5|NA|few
CSVAPGGWETQYF
TGCAGCGTGGCCCCCGGGGGATGGGAGACCCAGTACTTC
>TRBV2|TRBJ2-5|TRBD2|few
CASRSLTSGRMVQETQYF
TGTGCCAGCAGAAGCCTGACTAGCGGGAGAATGGTACAAGAGACCCAGTACTTC
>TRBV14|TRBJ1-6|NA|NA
CASSPFGRSPLHF
TGTGCCAGCAGCCCCTTTGGTCGATCACCCCTCCACTTT
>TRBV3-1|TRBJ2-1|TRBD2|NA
CASSARVAGVTNEQFF
TGTGCCAGCAGCGCAAGAGTAGCGGGAGTCACGAATGAGCAGTTCTTC
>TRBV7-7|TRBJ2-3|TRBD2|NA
CASSPESSGTTDTQYF
TGTGCCAGCAGCCCTGAATCCAGCGGGACCACAGATACGCAGTATTTT
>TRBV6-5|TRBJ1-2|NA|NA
CASSYGRGGYGYTF
TGTGCCAGCAGTTACGGCAGGGGAGGCTATGGCTACACCTTC
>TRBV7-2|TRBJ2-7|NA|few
CASSFSADLSSYEQYF
TGTGCCAGCAGCTTTTCCGCGGACTTAAGCTCCTACGAGCAGTACTTC
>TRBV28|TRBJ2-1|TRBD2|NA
CASKIGGTRNNEQFF
TGTGCCAGCAAAATAGGAGGGACTAGGAACAATGAGCAGTTCTTC
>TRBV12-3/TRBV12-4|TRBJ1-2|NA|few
CASSLGETYTADYGYTF
TGTGCCAGCAGCCTGGGGGAAACCTACACGGCTGACTATGGCTACACCTTC
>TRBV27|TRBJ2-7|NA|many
CARPIRRGSSYEQYF
TGTGCCAGGCCTATTCGGCGGGGAAGCTCCTACGAGCAGTACTTC
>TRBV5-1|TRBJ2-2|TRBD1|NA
CASSRGTGGTGELFF
TGCGCCAGCAGCCGCGGGACAGGGGGAACCGGGGAGCTGTTTTTT
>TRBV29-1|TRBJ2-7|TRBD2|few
CSPKTPSGAYEQYF
TGCAGCCCAAAGACCCCTAGCGGGGCCTACGAGCAGTACTTC
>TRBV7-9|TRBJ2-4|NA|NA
CASSYPTAKNIQYF
TGTGCCAGCAGCTACCCCACAGCCAAAAACATTCAGTACTTC
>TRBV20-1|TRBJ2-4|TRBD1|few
CSATGGVGRKNIQYF
TGCAGTGCGACAGGGGGCGTGGGCAGGAAAAACATTCAGTACTTC
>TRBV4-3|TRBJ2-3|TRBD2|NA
CASSPLTQLAGSTDTQYF
TGCGCCAGCAGCCCGCTCACCCAACTAGCGGGAAGCACAGATACGCAGTATTTT
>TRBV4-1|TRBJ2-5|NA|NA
CASSQDQGRQETQYF
TGCGCCAGCAGCCAAGATCAGGGCAGGCAAGAGACCCAGTACTTC
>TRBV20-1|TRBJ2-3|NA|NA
CSARDRRGRHGGWGTDTQYF
TGCAGTGCTAGAGATAGGCGGGGGCGACACGGTGGTTGGGGCACAGATACGCAGTATTTT
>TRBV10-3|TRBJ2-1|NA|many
CAISGRGDYNEQFF
TGTGCCATCAGTGGACGGGGAGACTACAATGAGCAGTTCTTC
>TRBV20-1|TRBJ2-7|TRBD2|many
CSARDLSGGYEQYF
TGCAGTGCTAGAGATCTTAGCGGGGGCTACGAGCAGTACTTC
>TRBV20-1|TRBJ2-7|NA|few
CSARDGTYSYEQYF
TGCAGTGCTAGAGACGGGACATACTCCTACGAGCAGTACTTC
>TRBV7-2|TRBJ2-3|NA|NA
CASSSRAPPGTDTQYF
TGTGCCAGCAGCTCCCGGGCGCCGCCTGGCACAGATACGCAGTATTTT
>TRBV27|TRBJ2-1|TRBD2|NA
CATKRESIYNEQFF
TGTGCCACCAAGCGGGAGTCGATTTACAATGAGCAGTTCTTC
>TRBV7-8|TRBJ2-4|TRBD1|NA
CASSLYRQGDIQYF
TGTGCCAGCAGCTTATATCGGCAGGGGGACATTCAGTACTTC
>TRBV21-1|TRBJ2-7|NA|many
CASRGGSLSDEQYF
TGTGCCAGCAGAGGTGGTTCCCTAAGCGACGAGCAGTACTTC
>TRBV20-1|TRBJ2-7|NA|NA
CNAIRSSYEQYF
TGCAATGCTATTCGGAGCTCCTACGAGCAGTACTTC
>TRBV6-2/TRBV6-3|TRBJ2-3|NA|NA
CASSYGGSITDTQYF
TGTGCCAGCAGTTACGGTGGGTCCATCACAGATACGCAGTATTTT